Described below is a single TCR beta chain sequence and its context. The read finishes 3 residues shy of the CDR3 end, and the germline J gene is used to complete it. These data come from a study of T cells in women clearing cervical HPV infection. Looking at the study overall: Controls' single incident HPV16 infection cleared within 12 months without precancer. Blood came at first lesion visit for cases, post-clearance for controls.

Each participant carried one incident cervical HPV16 infection only. The ends were cut back, 6 bases at V and 6 bases at J, with 20 bases in the middle. The length of the CDR3 is 15 residues. Germline CDR1 is DFQATT and CDR2 is SNEGSKA (reference sequence). Clones were sequenced by immunoSEQ multiplex PCR, and TCRdb holds only the in-frame ones, with some missing. The sample holds 10,000 to 15,000 clones. The clonotype comes from a woman between 18 and 70 years old with a cervical HPV16 infection that either progressed to CIN3+ or cleared (not recorded which). The rearrangement joins TRBV20-1 to TRBJ2-2, with TRBD1 as a possible D gene (6 bases). Sequenced material: blood buffy coat. Partial CDR3 DNA: TGCAGTGCCAGGCAGGGGTCTAAAAACCCCGGGGAG. Protein product: CSARQGSKNPGE. The CDR3 in full is CSARQGSKNPGELFF.